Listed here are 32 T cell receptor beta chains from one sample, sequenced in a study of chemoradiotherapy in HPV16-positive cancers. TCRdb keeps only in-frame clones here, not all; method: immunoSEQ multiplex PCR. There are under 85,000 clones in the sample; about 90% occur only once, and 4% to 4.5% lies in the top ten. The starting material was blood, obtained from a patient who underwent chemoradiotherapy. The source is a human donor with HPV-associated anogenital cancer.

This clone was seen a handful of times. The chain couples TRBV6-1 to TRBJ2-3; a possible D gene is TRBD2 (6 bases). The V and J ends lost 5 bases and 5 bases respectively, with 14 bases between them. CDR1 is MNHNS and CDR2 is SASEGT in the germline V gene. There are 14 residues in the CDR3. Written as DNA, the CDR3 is TGTGCCAGCAGTCTAGCGACAATCGGAGATACGCAGTATTTT. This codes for CASSLATIGDTQYF.

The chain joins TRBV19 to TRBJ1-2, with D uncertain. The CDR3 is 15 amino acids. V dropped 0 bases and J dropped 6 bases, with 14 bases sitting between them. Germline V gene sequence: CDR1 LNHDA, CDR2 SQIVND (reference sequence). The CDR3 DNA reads TGTGCCAGTAGTATAGAAGGCGGCCGATGGGATGGCTACACCTTC. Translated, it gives CASSIEGGRWDGYTF.

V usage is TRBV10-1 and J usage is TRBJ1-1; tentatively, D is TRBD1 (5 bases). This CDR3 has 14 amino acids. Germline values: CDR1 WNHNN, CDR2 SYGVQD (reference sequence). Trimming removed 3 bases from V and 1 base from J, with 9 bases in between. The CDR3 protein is CASSDGGSNTEAFF. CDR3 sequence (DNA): TGCGCCAGCAGTGATGGGGGTTCGAACACTGAAGCTTTCTTT.

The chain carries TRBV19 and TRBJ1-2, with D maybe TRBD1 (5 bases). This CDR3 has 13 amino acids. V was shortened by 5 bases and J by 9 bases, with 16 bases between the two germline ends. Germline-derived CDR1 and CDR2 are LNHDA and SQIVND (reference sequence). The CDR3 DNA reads TGTGCCAGTAGTCCTGGGACGGTCGCGAGCTACACCTTC. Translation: CASSPGTVASYTF.

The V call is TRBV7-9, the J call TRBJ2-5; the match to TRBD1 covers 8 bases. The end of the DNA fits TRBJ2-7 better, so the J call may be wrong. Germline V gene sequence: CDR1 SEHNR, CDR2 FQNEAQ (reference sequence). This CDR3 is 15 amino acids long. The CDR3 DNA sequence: TGTGCCAGCAGACCCGCCGGGACAGGCGGTGGCGAGCAGTACTTC. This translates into CASRPAGTGGGEQYF.

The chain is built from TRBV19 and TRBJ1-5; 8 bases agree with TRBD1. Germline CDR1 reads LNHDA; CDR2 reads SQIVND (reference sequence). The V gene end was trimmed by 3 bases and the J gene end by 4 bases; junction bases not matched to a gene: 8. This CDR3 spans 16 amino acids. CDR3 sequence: CASSMGSRGLNQPQHF. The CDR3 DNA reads TGTGCCAGTAGTATGGGGTCCAGGGGGCTGAATCAGCCCCAGCATTTT.

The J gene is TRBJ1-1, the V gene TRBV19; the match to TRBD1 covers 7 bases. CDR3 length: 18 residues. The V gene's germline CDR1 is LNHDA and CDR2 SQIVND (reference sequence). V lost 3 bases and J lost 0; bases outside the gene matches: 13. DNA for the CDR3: TGTGCCAGTAGTATGTTGGCTACAGGGGTAATGGTGAACACTGAAGCTTTCTTT. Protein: CASSMLATGVMVNTEAFF.

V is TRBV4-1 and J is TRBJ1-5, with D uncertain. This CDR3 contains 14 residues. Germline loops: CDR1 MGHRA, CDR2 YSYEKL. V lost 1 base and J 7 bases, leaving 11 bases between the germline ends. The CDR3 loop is CASSQAIRYQPQHF. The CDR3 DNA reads TGCGCCAGCAGCCAAGCGATAAGGTACCAGCCCCAGCATTTT.

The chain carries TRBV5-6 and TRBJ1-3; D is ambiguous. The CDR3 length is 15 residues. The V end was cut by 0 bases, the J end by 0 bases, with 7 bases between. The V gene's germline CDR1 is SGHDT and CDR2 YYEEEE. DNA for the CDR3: TGTGCCAGCAGCTTGGTACGGAACTCTGGAAACACCATATATTTT. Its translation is CASSLVRNSGNTIYF.

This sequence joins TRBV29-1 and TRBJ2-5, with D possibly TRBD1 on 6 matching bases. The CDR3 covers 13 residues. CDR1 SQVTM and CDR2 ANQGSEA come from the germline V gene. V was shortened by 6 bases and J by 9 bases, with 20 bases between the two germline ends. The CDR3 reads CSVYQGPDRAQYF. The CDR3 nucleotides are TGCAGCGTGTACCAGGGGCCGGATAGGGCCCAGTACTTC.

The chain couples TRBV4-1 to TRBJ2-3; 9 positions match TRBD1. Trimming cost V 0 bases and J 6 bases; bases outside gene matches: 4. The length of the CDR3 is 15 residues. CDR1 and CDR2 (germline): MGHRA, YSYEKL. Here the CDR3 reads CASSQEGTGSDTQYF. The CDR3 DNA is TGCGCCAGCAGCCAAGAAGGGACAGGGAGTGATACGCAGTATTTT.

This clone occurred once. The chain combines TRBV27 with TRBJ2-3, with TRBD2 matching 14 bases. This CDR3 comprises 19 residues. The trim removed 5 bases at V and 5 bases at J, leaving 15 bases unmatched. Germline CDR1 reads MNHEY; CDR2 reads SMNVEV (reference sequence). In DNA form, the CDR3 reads TGTGCCAGCAGTACCCCCGGGACTAGCGGGAGAGCAGGGGAAGATACGCAGTATTTT. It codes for CASSTPGTSGRAGEDTQYF.

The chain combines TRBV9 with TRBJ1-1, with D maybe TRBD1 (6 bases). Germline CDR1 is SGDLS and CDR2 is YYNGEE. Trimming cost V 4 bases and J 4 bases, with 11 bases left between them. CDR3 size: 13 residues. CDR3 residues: CASSPYRATEAFF. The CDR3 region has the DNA TGTGCCAGCAGCCCTTACAGGGCCACTGAAGCTTTCTTT.

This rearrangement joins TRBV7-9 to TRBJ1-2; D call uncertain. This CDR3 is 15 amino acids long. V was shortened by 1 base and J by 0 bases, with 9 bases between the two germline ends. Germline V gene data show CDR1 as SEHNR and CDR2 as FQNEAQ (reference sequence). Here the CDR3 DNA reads TGTGCCAGCAGCTTAGTACCAGATACTAACTATGGCTACACCTTC. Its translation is CASSLVPDTNYGYTF. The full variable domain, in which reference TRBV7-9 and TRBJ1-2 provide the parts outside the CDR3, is DTGVSQNPRHKITKRGQNVTFRCDPISEHNRLYWYRQTLGQGPEFLTYFQNEAQLEKSRLLSDRFSAERPKGSFSTLEIQRTEQGDSAMYLCASSLVPDTNYGYTFGSGTRLTVV.

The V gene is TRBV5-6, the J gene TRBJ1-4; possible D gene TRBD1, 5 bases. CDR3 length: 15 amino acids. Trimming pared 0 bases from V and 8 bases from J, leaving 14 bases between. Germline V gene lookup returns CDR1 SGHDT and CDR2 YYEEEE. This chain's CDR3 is CASSLVRGRREKLFF. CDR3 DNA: TGTGCCAGCAGCTTGGTTAGGGGCCGAAGGGAAAAACTGTTTTTT.

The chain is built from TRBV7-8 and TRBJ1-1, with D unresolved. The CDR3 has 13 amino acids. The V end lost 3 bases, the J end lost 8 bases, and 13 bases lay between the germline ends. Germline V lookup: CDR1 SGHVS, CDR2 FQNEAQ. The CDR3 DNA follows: TGTGCCAGCAGCTTTGGTCACGGGAGGGAAGCTTTCTTT. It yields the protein CASSFGHGREAFF.

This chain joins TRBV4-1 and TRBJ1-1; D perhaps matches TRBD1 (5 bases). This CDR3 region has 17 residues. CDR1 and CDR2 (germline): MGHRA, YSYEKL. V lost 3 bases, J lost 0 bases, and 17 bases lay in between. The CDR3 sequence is CASSQDGHGLMNTEAFF. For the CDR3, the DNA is TGCGCCAGCAGCCAGGACGGACACGGACTCATGAACACTGAAGCTTTCTTT.

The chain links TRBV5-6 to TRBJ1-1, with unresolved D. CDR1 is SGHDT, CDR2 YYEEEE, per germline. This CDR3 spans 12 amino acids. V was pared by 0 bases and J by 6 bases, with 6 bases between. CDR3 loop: CASSLVAAEAFF. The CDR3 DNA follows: TGTGCCAGCAGCTTGGTTGCAGCTGAAGCTTTCTTT.

The CDR3 DNA reads as TGTGCCAGCGAAGTGGCTGGGGCTGTTTACGAGCAGTACTTC. Translating it yields CASEVAGAVYEQYF. V is TRBV6-1 and J is TRBJ2-7; D may be TRBD1 (5 bases). This CDR3 contains 14 residues. The V end lost 8 bases, the J end lost 4 bases, and 18 bases lay between the germline ends. Germline V CDR1 and CDR2: MNHNS, SASEGT.

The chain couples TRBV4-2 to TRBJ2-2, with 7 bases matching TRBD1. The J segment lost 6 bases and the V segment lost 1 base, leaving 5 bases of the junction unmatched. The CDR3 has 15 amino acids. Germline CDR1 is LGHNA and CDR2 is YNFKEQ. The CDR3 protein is CASSQGQGMAGELFF. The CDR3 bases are TGTGCCAGCAGCCAAGGACAGGGTATGGCCGGGGAGCTGTTTTTT.

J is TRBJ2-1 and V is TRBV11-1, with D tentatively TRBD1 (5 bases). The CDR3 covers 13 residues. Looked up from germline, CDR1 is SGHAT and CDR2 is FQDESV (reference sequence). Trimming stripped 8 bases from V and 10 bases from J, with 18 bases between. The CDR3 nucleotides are TGTGCCAGCGCGCGCCAGGGCATACGGGAGCAGTTCTTC. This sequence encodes CASARQGIREQFF.

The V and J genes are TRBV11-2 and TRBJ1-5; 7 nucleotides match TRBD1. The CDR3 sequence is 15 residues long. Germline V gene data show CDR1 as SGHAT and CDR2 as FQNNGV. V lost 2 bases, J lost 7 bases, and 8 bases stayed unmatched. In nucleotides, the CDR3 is TGTGCCAGCAGCTTACAGCAAGGGGGCCGGCAGCCCCAGCATTTT. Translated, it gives CASSLQQGGRQPQHF.

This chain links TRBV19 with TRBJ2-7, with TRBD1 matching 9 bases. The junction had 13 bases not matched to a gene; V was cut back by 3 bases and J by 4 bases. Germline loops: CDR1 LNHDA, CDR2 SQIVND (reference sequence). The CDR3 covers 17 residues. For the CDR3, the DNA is TGTGCCAGTAGTATCCTGCCGGGACAGGGTATGGGATACGAGCAGTACTTC. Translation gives CASSILPGQGMGYEQYF.

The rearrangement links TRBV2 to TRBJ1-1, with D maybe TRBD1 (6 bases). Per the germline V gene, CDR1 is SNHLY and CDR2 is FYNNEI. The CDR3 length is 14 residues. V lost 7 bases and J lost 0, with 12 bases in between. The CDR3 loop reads CASTWTALNTEAFF. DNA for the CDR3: TGTGCCAGCACTTGGACAGCCTTGAACACTGAAGCTTTCTTT.

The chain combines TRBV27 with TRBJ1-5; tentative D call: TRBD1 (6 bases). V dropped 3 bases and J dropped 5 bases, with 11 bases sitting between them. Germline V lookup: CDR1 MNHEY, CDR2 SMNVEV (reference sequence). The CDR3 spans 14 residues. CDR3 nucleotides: TGTGCCAGCAGTTTCGGCAGGGGTGATCAGCCCCAGCATTTT. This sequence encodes CASSFGRGDQPQHF.

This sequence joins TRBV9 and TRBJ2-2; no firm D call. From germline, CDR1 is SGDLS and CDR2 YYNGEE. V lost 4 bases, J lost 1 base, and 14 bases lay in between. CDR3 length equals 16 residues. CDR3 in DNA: TGTGCCAGCAGCTTCCTGAGTGGGGAGAACACCGGGGAGCTGTTTTTT. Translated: CASSFLSGENTGELFF.

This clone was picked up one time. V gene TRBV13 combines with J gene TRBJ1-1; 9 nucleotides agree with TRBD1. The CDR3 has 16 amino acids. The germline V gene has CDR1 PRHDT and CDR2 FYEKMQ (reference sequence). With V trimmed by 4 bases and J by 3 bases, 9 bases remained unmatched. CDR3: CASSSRDRVWYTEAFF. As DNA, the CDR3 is TGTGCCAGCAGCTCCCGGGACAGGGTATGGTACACTGAAGCTTTCTTT. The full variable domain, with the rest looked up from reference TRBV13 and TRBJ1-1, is AAGVIQSPRHLIKEKRETATLKCYPIPRHDTVYWYQQGPGQDPQFLISFYEKMQSDKGSIPDRFSAQQFSDYHSELNMSSLELGDSALYFCASSSRDRVWYTEAFFGQGTRLTVV.

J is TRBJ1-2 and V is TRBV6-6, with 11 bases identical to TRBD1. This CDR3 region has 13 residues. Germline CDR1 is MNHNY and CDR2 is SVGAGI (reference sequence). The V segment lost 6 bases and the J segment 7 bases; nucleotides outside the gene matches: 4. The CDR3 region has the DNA TGTGCCAGCAGCCCCGGGACAGGGGGTGGCTACACCTTC. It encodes CASSPGTGGGYTF.

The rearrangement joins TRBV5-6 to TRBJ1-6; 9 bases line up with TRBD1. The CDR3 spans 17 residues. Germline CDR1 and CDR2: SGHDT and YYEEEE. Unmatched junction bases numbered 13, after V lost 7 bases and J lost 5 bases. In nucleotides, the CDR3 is TGTGCCAGCGCTCGGAGTGCTGGACAGGGGCATAATTCACCCCTCCACTTT. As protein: CASARSAGQGHNSPLHF.

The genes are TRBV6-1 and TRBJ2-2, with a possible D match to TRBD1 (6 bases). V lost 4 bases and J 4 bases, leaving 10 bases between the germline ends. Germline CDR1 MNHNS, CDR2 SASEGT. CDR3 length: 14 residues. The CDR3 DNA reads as TGTGCCAGCAGTGGTCGACAGGCCACCGGGGAGCTGTTTTTT. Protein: CASSGRQATGELFF.

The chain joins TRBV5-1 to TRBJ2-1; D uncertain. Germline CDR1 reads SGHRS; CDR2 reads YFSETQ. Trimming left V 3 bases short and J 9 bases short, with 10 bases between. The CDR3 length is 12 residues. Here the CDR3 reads CASSSRPGEQFF. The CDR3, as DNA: TGCGCCAGCAGCTCTAGACCCGGTGAGCAGTTCTTC.

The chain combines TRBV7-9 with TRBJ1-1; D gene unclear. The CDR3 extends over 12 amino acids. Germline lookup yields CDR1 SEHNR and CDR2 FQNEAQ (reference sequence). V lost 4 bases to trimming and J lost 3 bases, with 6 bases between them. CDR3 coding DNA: TGTGCCAGCAGCTCGTGGGACACTGAAGCTTTCTTT. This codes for CASSSWDTEAFF.